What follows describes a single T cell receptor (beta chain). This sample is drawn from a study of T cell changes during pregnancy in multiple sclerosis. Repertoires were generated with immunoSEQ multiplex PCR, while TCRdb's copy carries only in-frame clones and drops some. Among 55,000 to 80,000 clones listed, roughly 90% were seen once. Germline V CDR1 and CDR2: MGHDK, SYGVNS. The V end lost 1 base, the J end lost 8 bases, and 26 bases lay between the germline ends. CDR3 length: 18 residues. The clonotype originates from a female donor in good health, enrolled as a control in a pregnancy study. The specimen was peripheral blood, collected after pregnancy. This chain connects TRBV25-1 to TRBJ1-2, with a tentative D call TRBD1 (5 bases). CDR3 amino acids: CASSELRAGLGPYVGYTF. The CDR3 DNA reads TGTGCCAGCAGTGAATTACGGGCAGGGTTGGGCCCTTATGTCGGCTACACCTTC.